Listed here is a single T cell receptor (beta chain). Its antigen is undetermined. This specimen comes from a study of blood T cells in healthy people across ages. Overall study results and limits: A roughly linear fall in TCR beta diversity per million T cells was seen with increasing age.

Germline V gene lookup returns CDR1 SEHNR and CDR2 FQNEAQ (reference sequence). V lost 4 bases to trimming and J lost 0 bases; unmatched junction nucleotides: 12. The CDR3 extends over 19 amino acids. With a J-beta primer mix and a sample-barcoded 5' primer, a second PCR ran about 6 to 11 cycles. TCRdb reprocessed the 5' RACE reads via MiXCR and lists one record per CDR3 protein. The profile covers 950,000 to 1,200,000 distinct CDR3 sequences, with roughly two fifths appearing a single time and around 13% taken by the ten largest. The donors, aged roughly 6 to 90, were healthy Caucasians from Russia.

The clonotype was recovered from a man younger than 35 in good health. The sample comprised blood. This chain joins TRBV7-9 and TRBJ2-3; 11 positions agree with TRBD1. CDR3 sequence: CASSYEIRDRGTSTDTQYF. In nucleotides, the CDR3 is TGTGCCAGCAGCTACGAAATCCGGGACAGGGGGACTAGCACAGATACGCAGTATTTT.